Presented here are 24 T cell receptor beta chains from one specimen sequenced in a study of glioma-infiltrating T cells after dendritic cell vaccination. Some clones are missing from TCRdb's copy, which holds only in-frame ones; the method was immunoSEQ multiplex PCR. The sample includes roughly 87,000 clones, around 83% seen only once; the top ten take 6.8%. Time point reported: after dendritic cell vaccination, including at tumor progression/relapse. The material sequenced was blood, taken after dendritic cell vaccination. The receptors here all came from a human donor with glioblastoma.

This chain links TRBV13 with TRBJ2-2; TRBD1 is a possible D gene (6 bases). From germline, CDR1 is PRHDT and CDR2 FYEKMQ (reference sequence). Between the trimmed V and J ends, which lost 5 bases and 6 bases, there was a span of 19 bases. CDR3 size: 16 residues. CDR3 residues: CASSPEGERFAGELFF. The CDR3 nucleotides are TGTGCCAGCAGCCCAGAGGGGGAAAGGTTTGCCGGGGAGCTGTTTTTT.

The chain uses TRBV9 and TRBJ2-2; 8 bases match TRBD2. Losses at the gene ends were 4 bases for V and 1 base for J; bases not matched to a gene: 6. CDR3 length equals 16 residues. CDR1 SGDLS and CDR2 YYNGEE come from the germline V gene. The DNA for the CDR3 is TGTGCCAGCAGCCCCGGGGGGGGCCTGAACACCGGGGAGCTGTTTTTT. Encoded protein: CASSPGGGLNTGELFF.

This chain joins TRBV11-2 and TRBJ2-5; no clear D. The CDR3 totals 13 residues. Trimming took 6 bases from V and 4 from J, leaving 12 bases between them. CDR1 is SGHAT and CDR2 is FQNNGV in the germline V gene. For the CDR3, the DNA is TGTGCCAGCAGGACCCCAGGTCCAGAGACCCAGTACTTC. This gives the protein CASRTPGPETQYF.

The rearrangement joins TRBV2 to TRBJ2-5, with D tentatively TRBD1 (6 bases). The CDR3 is 15 residues long. V was pared by 7 bases and J by 5 bases, with 20 bases between. Germline values: CDR1 SNHLY, CDR2 FYNNEI. For the CDR3, the DNA is TGTGCCAGCAAAGCAAGGCCAGGGGCCGGCGAGACCCAGTACTTC. Amino acids: CASKARPGAGETQYF.

This sequence joins TRBV2 and TRBJ1-2; a possible D gene is TRBD1 (6 bases). Germline V lookup: CDR1 SNHLY, CDR2 FYNNEI. The V end was cut by 2 bases, the J end by 6 bases, with 19 bases between. This CDR3 spans 16 amino acids. CDR3: CASSEWGGASIDGYTF. The CDR3 nucleotides are TGTGCCAGCAGTGAATGGGGGGGGGCAAGTATCGATGGCTACACCTTC.

The rearrangement uses TRBV5-1 and TRBJ2-1; 15 nucleotides match TRBD2. The CDR3 runs to 17 residues. J lost 4 bases, V lost 3 bases, and 5 bases had no gene match. Germline assignment: CDR1 SGHRS and CDR2 YFSETQ. CDR3 loop: CASSYAGTSGGYNEQFF. In DNA, the CDR3 is TGCGCCAGCAGCTACGCCGGGACTAGCGGGGGGTACAATGAGCAGTTCTTC. Supplemented by reference TRBV5-1 and TRBJ2-1, the full variable domain reads KAGVTQTPRYLIKTRGQQVTLSCSPISGHRSVSWYQQTPGQGLQFLFEYFSETQRNKGNFPGRFSGRQFSNSRSEMNVSTLELGDSALYLCASSYAGTSGGYNEQFFGPGTRLTVL.

V and J are TRBV5-1 and TRBJ1-3; the D is unclear. The CDR3 is 11 residues long. Germline CDR1 is SGHRS and CDR2 is YFSETQ. Trimming took off 4 bases at V and 8 bases at J, with 7 bases between the two ends. CDR3 nucleotides: TGCGCCAGCAGCGCAGAAGACACCATATATTTT. It yields the protein CASSAEDTIYF.

V and J are TRBV6-5 and TRBJ1-2; D perhaps matches TRBD1 (5 bases). The CDR3 spans 13 residues. Germline values: CDR1 MNHEY, CDR2 SVGAGI. V gave up 5 bases and J gave up 8 bases, with 15 bases separating them. The DNA of the CDR3 is TGTGCCAGCAGTCCCCAGGGCGGGGCGGGCTACACCTTC. The encoded protein is CASSPQGGAGYTF.

This chain links TRBV7-7 with TRBJ2-7; the match to TRBD1 covers 7 bases. The CDR3 consists of 13 residues. The V and J ends lost 6 bases and 6 bases, in that order; junction bases with no gene match: 8. Germline V CDR1 and CDR2: SSHAT, FNYEAQ (reference sequence). The CDR3 nucleotides read TGTGCCAGCAGTCCGGTAACAGGGGCCGAGCAGTACTTC. The encoded protein is CASSPVTGAEQYF.

The chain joins TRBV19 to TRBJ1-1; no reliable D call. Deletions cut 3 bases from V and 8 bases from J, with 10 bases between. The length of the CDR3 is 12 residues. CDR1 and CDR2 from the germline V gene are LNHDA and SQIVND (reference sequence). This chain's CDR3 is CASSIPFREAFF. The CDR3 coding sequence is TGTGCCAGTAGTATTCCCTTCCGGGAAGCTTTCTTT.

V is TRBV5-1 and J is TRBJ1-5, with 7 bases matching TRBD1. The junction had 3 bases not matched to a gene; V was cut back by 4 bases and J by 2 bases. Germline lookup yields CDR1 SGHRS and CDR2 YFSETQ. The CDR3 is 14 residues long. CDR3 amino acids: CASSAGTGNQPQHF. For the CDR3, the DNA is TGCGCCAGCAGCGCCGGGACAGGCAATCAGCCCCAGCATTTT.

The chain combines TRBV5-1 with TRBJ2-7, with TRBD1 matching over 8 bases. V lost 2 bases to trimming and J lost 1 base; unmatched junction nucleotides: 8. This CDR3 has 16 amino acids. Germline V lookup: CDR1 SGHRS, CDR2 YFSETQ. The CDR3 protein is CASSLISGQASYEQYF. The CDR3 DNA reads TGCGCCAGCAGCTTAATTTCGGGACAGGCATCCTACGAGCAGTACTTC.

This clone occurred many times. The chain uses TRBV2 and TRBJ1-2, with D unclear. Deletions cut 4 bases from V and 0 bases from J, with 9 bases between. The CDR3 runs to 14 residues. Germline values: CDR1 SNHLY, CDR2 FYNNEI. The CDR3 sequence: CASSADSANYGYTF. The CDR3 nucleotides read TGTGCCAGCAGTGCAGATAGCGCTAACTATGGCTACACCTTC.

This clone appeared once. The chain combines TRBV7-7 with TRBJ1-5; D is possibly TRBD1 (6 bases). The CDR3 totals 13 residues. Germline V gene data show CDR1 as SSHAT and CDR2 as FNYEAQ (reference sequence). Trimming shortened V by 9 bases and J by 6 bases, and 15 bases separated the two germline ends. The CDR3 DNA is TGTGCCAGGCACAGGGCCGGAGGTCAGCCCCAGCATTTT. Protein product: CARHRAGGQPQHF. Drawing the rest from reference TRBV7-7 and TRBJ1-5, the complete variable domain is GAGVSQSPRYKVTKRGQDVTLRCDPISSHATLYWYQQALGQGPEFLTYFNYEAQPDKSGLPSDRFSAERPEGSISTLTIQRTEQRDSAMYRCARHRAGGQPQHFGDGTRLSIL.

The V and J genes are TRBV6-1 and TRBJ2-7; unclear D gene. V dropped 6 bases and J dropped 3 bases, with 9 bases sitting between them. CDR3 length equals 12 residues. Germline CDR1 reads MNHNS; CDR2 reads SASEGT. CDR3 DNA: TGTGCCAGCAGGAGTAAGTTCTACGAGCAGTACTTC. This codes for CASRSKFYEQYF.

The chain has TRBV4-3 and TRBJ1-6; D unresolved. CDR1 is LGHNA, CDR2 YSLEER, per germline. V lost 0 bases and J lost 4, with 4 bases in between. This CDR3 region has 14 residues. CDR3 in amino acids: CASSQELYNSPLHF. The CDR3 DNA reads as TGCGCCAGCAGCCAAGAACTATATAATTCACCCCTCCACTTT.

V and J are TRBV6-1 and TRBJ2-1; TRBD1 aligns across 8 bases. This CDR3 has 13 residues. V was clipped by 4 bases and J by 5 bases; unmatched bases: 1. Germline CDR1 is MNHNS and CDR2 is SASEGT. The CDR3 loop is CASSVDRDNEQFF. DNA of the CDR3: TGTGCCAGCAGTGTGGACAGGGACAATGAGCAGTTCTTC.

CDR3 in DNA: TGTGCCAGCAGTGGATGGGGGGGTAGCACAGATACGCAGTATTTT. It is translated as CASSGWGGSTDTQYF. V and J are TRBV2 and TRBJ2-3; 7 bases are shared with TRBD2. Germline CDR1 reads SNHLY; CDR2 reads FYNNEI. This CDR3 has 15 residues. V was pared by 4 bases and J by 0 bases, with 4 bases of the junction left unmatched. The full variable domain, rest sourced from reference TRBV2 and TRBJ2-3, is EPEVTQTPSHQVTQMGQEVILRCVPISNHLYFYWYRQILGQKVEFLVSFYNNEISEKSEIFDDQFSVERPDGSNFTLKIRSTKLEDSAMYFCASSGWGGSTDTQYFGPGTRLTVL.

The chain has TRBV19 and TRBJ2-2; 9 bases are a match to TRBD2. V was clipped by 7 bases and J by 4 bases; unmatched bases: 13. Germline V gives CDR1 LNHDA, CDR2 SQIVND (reference sequence). This CDR3 region has 17 residues. The CDR3 sequence is CASIISASGAGTGELFF. CDR3 sequence (DNA): TGTGCCAGTATTATTTCGGCTAGCGGGGCGGGCACCGGGGAGCTGTTTTTT. Filled out from reference TRBV19 and TRBJ2-2, the complete variable domain reads DGGITQSPKYLFRKEGQNVTLSCEQNLNHDAMYWYRQDPGQGLRLIYYSQIVNDFQKGDIAEGYSVSREKKESFPLTVTSAQKNPTAFYLCASIISASGAGTGELFFGEGSRLTVL.

V and J are TRBV5-1 and TRBJ2-7; 11 bases align to TRBD1. Germline V gives CDR1 SGHRS, CDR2 YFSETQ. The V gene end was trimmed by 4 bases and the J gene end by 6 bases; junction bases not matched to a gene: 6. The CDR3 sequence is 14 residues long. CDR3 protein: CASSLRTGGPEQYF. CDR3 coding DNA: TGCGCCAGCAGCCTAAGGACAGGGGGCCCCGAGCAGTACTTC. Variable domain in full (rest from reference TRBV5-1 and TRBJ2-7): KAGVTQTPRYLIKTRGQQVTLSCSPISGHRSVSWYQQTPGQGLQFLFEYFSETQRNKGNFPGRFSGRQFSNSRSEMNVSTLELGDSALYLCASSLRTGGPEQYFGPGTRLTVT.

The chain is built from TRBV2 and TRBJ2-5; TRBD2 agrees at 10 bases. The CDR3 totals 15 residues. Germline V gene lookup returns CDR1 SNHLY and CDR2 FYNNEI. With 5 bases clipped from V and 2 bases from J, the junction kept 5 bases outside the gene matches. CDR3 sequence reads: CASSSWTSGQETQYF. The CDR3, as DNA: TGTGCCAGCAGTTCCTGGACTAGCGGACAAGAGACCCAGTACTTC.

CDR3 DNA sequence: TGTGCCAGCAACCCAGGGTCCGGGGAGCTGTTTTTT. This translates into CASNPGSGELFF. This chain joins TRBV2 and TRBJ2-2; perhaps TRBD1 as D (5 bases). The CDR3 has 12 amino acids. Germline V gives CDR1 SNHLY, CDR2 FYNNEI. The germline V and J ends were trimmed by 7 bases and 6 bases, with 9 bases remaining between them. Drawing the rest from reference TRBV2 and TRBJ2-2, the complete variable domain is EPEVTQTPSHQVTQMGQEVILRCVPISNHLYFYWYRQILGQKVEFLVSFYNNEISEKSEIFDDQFSVERPDGSNFTLKIRSTKLEDSAMYFCASNPGSGELFFGEGSRLTVL.

This chain joins TRBV4-3 and TRBJ1-4; perhaps TRBD1 as D (5 bases). Germline-derived CDR1 and CDR2 are LGHNA and YSLEER. CDR3 size: 16 residues. With 0 bases removed from V and 5 bases from J, the gap between germline ends came to 13 bases. The CDR3 coding sequence is TGCGCCAGCAGCCAAGAGCCCCGGGGGGTCAATGAAAAACTGTTTTTT. Amino acid sequence: CASSQEPRGVNEKLFF.

The J gene is TRBJ2-7, the V gene TRBV9; 7 bases match TRBD1. The length of the CDR3 is 15 residues. With 4 bases clipped from V and 4 bases from J, the junction kept 11 bases outside the gene matches. Germline values: CDR1 SGDLS, CDR2 YYNGEE. The chain's CDR3 is CASSLGQLGSYEQYF. DNA for the CDR3: TGTGCCAGCAGCCTGGGACAGCTCGGGTCATACGAGCAGTACTTC.